The source of this T cell receptor beta chain is a study of blood T cell repertoires in COVID-19. Only in-frame clones appear in the TCRdb table, and some are missing; sequencing was by immunoSEQ multiplex PCR. The data hold about 200,000 clones, with approximately 80% observed a single time. The V gene's germline CDR1 is KGHSH and CDR2 LQKENI. The CDR3 consists of 15 residues. Trimming left V 1 base short and J 2 bases short, with 9 bases between. This chain links TRBV18 with TRBJ1-5; tentatively, D is TRBD1 (5 bases). The sample consisted of PBMCs or T cells enriched from blood (not recorded which). The TCR sequence derives from a woman aged 40 to 50 with acute COVID-19. Here the CDR3 reads CASSPQGIGNQPQHF. DNA for the CDR3: TGTGCCAGCTCACCACAGGGGATAGGCAATCAGCCCCAGCATTTT.